This T cell receptor beta chain is from a study of T cell repertoires in cytomegalovirus infection (dated by TCRdb to the late 2010s). Broadly, across the study: The HLA type of each donor mattered for the analysis, because public TCR beta signatures pointed to carriage of CMV infection along with the matching HLA type. Broader findings and caveats from the paper: The ex vivo response was dominated by HLA-C-restricted CMV-specific TCR beta clonotypes, and the single most frequent clonotype in two of eight donors was supplied by these HLA-C-restricted clonotypes. Carriers of CMV infection plus the relevant HLA type were discriminated by the cumulative frequency of public TCR beta family members in the study cohort and in an independent roughly 340-donor cohort.

The sample holds many counts of this clonotype. What antigen it recognizes has not been identified. There are no base qualities to consult, and no much larger clone falls within one base. V loses 5 bases at its end and J loses 1 base; junction bases beyond the gene matches: 3. The CDR3 covers 14 residues, taking in both the cysteine and the phenylalanine. Of all the DNA, just the CDR3 is kept, 42 bases in frame from base 1. These reads were obtained on an Illumina HiSeq 1500. TCRdb reran the public reads through fastp at Q25 and MiXCR, keeping productive beta chains. Each entry merges the rows of one CDR3 protein and shows their most common DNA and genes. The sample yields 560,000 or so distinct CDR3 sequences; approximately 15% were counted once. Clones ranked in the top ten supply roughly a quarter of the sample.

The sequence was obtained from a human donor in good health (CMV status not recorded). Some clones in this sample may be carry-over from other donors' samples. Sequenced input: CD8+ T cells from PBMCs. The chain employs TRBV12-3 or TRBV12-4 and TRBJ1-1; 8 bases in the junction line up with TRBD1. The DNA sequence reads TGTGCCAGCAGTCAGGGGGCGAAGAACACTGAAGCTTTCTTT. Its product reads: CASSQGAKNTEAFF.